This T cell receptor (beta chain) comes out of a study of identical twins. General observations from the study: Among beta out-of-frame sequences, excess sharing between twins appeared weaker.

This clonotype was seen only a few times. Its antigen is as yet unknown. The germline gives CDR1 LNHDA, CDR2 SQIVND (reference sequence). The CDR3 covers 15 residues. V was trimmed by 5 bases and J by 3 bases, leaving 16 bases between them. TCRdb processed the 5' RACE reads anew with MiXCR; each CDR3 protein has one entry. Of around 1.7 million distinct CDR3 sequences listed, roughly a third are singletons. Material: cord blood. The chain carries TRBV19 and TRBJ1-2, with D possibly matching TRBD1 (5 bases). This sequence was found in a newborn girl in good health. DNA for the CDR3: TGTGCCAGTAGTTTCGGGGACGGACTGTACTATGGCTACACCTTC. It codes for CASSFGDGLYYGYTF.